This entry describes one T cell receptor (beta chain). Its cognate antigen is unknown. The sample has other DNA sequences that encode this CDR3 too. CD8 cells regarded as naive lacked CD45RO, were positively chosen for CCR7, and omitted terminally differentiated effector memory CD45RA+ cells. Germline assignment: CDR1 SEHNR and CDR2 FQNEAQ (reference sequence). The CDR3 is made up of 13 amino acids. V dropped 0 bases and J dropped 8 bases, with 8 bases sitting between them. The sample comes from a study of shared clonotypes between healthy human individuals. Using approximately 200 ng DNA, some 30,000 T cell genomes, the sorted-subset replicate PCRs were run. Method: immunoSEQ multiplex PCR; TCRdb's copy keeps in-frame clones and lacks some. The sample carries roughly 590,000 clones, less than 97% recorded once. General study findings and limits: Generally, naive subsets came out with larger estimated richness than memory subsets.

The sequenced sample consisted of naive CD8+ T cells sorted from blood. The receptor comes from a woman in her 30s in good health. J is TRBJ2-1 and V is TRBV7-9, with a tentative D call TRBD2 (5 bases). The CDR3 here is CASSLAGRDEQFF. The DNA for the CDR3 is TGTGCCAGCAGCTTAGCTGGGCGGGATGAGCAGTTCTTC.